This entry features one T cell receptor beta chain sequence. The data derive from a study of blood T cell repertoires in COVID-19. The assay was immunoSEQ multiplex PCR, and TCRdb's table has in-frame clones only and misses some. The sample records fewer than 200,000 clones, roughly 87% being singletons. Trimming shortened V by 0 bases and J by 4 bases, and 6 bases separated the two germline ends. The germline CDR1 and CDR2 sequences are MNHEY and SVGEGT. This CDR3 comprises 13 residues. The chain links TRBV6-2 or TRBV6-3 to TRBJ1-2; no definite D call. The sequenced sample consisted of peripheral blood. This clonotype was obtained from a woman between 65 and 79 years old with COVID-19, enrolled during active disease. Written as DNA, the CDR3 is TGTGCCAGCAGTTACTCGAGTCCCTATGGCTACACCTTC. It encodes CASSYSSPYGYTF.